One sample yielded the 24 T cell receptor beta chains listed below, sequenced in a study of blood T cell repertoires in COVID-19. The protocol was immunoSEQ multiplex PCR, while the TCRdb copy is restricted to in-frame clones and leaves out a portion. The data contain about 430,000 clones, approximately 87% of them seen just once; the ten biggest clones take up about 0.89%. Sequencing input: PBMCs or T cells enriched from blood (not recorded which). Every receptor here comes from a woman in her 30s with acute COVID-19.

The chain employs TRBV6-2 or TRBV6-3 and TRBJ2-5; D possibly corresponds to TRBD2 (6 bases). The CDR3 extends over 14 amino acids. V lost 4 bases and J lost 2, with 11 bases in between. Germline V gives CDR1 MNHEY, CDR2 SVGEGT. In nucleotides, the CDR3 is TGTGCCAGCAGTTTCGTGGGGAGGCAAGAGACCCAGTACTTC. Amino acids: CASSFVGRQETQYF.

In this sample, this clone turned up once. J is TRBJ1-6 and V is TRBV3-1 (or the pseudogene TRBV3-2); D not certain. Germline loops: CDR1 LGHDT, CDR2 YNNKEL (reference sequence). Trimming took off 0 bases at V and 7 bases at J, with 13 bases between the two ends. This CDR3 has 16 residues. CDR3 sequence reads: CASSQDWVGGNSPLHF. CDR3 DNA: TGTGCCAGCAGCCAAGATTGGGTCGGAGGAAATTCACCCCTCCACTTT.

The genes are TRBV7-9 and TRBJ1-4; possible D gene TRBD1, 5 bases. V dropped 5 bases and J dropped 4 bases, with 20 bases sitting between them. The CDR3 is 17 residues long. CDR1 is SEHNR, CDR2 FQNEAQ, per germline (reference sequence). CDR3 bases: TGTGCCAGCAGCGATTTAGACAGTGGGCCCAATAATGAAAAACTGTTTTTT. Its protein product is CASSDLDSGPNNEKLFF.

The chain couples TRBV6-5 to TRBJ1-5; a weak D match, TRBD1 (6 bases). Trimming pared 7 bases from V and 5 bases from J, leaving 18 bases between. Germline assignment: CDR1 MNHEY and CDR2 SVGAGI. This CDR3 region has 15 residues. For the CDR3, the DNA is TGTGCCAGCACCTATTCTGGGCAGGGGCATCAGCCCCAGCATTTT. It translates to CASTYSGQGHQPQHF.

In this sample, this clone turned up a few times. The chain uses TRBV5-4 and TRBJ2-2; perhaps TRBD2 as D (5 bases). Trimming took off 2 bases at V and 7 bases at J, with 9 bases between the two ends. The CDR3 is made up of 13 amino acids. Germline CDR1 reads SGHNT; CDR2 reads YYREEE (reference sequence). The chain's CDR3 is CASSFGSNGELFF. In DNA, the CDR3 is TGTGCCAGCAGCTTTGGGAGTAACGGGGAGCTGTTTTTT.

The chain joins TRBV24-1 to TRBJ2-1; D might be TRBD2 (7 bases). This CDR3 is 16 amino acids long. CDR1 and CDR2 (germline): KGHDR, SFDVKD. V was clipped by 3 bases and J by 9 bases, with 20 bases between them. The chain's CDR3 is CATSDPNPGGLSEQFF. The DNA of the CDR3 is TGTGCCACCAGTGATCCCAACCCGGGGGGCCTGAGTGAGCAGTTCTTC.

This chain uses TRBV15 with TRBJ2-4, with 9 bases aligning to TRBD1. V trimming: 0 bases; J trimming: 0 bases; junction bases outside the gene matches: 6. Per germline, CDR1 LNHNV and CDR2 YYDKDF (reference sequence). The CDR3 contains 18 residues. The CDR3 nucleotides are TGTGCCACCAGCAGAGATAGGACAGGGGATGTAGCCAAAAACATTCAGTACTTC. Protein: CATSRDRTGDVAKNIQYF. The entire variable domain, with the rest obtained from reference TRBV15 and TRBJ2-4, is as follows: DAMVIQNPRYQVTQFGKPVTLSCSQTLNHNVMYWYQQKSSQAPKLLFHYYDKDFNNEADTPDNFQSRRPNTSFCFLDIRSPGLGDTAMYLCATSRDRTGDVAKNIQYFGAGTRLSVL.

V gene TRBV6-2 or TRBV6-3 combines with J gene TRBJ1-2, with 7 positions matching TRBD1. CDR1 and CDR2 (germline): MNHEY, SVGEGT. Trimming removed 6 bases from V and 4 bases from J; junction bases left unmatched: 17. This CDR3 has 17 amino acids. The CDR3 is CASSPSQGTFPFYGYTF. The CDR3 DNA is TGTGCCAGCAGCCCTTCACAGGGGACTTTCCCCTTCTATGGCTACACCTTC.

The CDR3 DNA is TGTGCCACCAGCAGAGATTCGGGTCAAGATGGCTACACCTTC. Its protein is CATSRDSGQDGYTF. This chain joins TRBV15 and TRBJ1-2, with no clear D. This CDR3 region has 14 residues. V gave up 0 bases and J gave up 6 bases, with 11 bases separating them. Germline CDR1 is LNHNV and CDR2 is YYDKDF (reference sequence).

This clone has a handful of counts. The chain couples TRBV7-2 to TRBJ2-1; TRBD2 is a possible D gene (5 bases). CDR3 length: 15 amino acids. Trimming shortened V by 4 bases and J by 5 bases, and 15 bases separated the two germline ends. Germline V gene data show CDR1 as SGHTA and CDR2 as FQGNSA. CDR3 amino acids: CASSSASSNNNEQFF. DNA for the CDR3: TGTGCCAGCAGCTCAGCTAGCTCCAATAACAATGAGCAGTTCTTC.

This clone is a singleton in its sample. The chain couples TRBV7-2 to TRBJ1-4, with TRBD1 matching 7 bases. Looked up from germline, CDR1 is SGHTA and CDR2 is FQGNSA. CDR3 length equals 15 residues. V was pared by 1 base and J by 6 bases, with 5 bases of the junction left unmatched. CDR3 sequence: CASSLEGGAYEKLFF. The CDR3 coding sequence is TGTGCCAGCAGCTTAGAAGGGGGCGCGTATGAAAAACTGTTTTTT.

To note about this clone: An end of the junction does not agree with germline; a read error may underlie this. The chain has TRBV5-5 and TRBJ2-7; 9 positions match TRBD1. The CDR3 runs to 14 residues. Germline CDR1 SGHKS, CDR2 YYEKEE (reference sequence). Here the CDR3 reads CAGSLDRGPYEQYF. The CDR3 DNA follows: TGTGCCGGCAGCTTGGACAGGGGCCCCTACGAGCAGTACTTC.

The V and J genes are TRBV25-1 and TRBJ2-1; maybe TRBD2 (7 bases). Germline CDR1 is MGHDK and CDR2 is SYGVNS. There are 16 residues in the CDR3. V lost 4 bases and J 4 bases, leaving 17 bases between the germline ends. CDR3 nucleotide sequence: TGTGCCAGCAGTGGTTGGTGGGGGGGCAAATACAATGAGCAGTTCTTC. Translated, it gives CASSGWWGGKYNEQFF. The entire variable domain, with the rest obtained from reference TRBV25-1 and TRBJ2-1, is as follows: EADIYQTPRYLVIGTGKKITLECSQTMGHDKMYWYQQDPGMELHLIHYSYGVNSTEKGDLSSESTVSRIRTEHFPLTLESARPSHTSQYLCASSGWWGGKYNEQFFGPGTRLTVL.

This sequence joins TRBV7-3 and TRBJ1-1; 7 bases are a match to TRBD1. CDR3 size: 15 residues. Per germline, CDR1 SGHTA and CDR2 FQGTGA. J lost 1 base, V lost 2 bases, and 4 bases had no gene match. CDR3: CASSLLGQTNTEAFF. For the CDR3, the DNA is TGTGCCAGCAGCTTACTGGGACAGACGAACACTGAAGCTTTCTTT.

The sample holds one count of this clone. CDR3 region: CASSPERGTYEQYF. CDR3 DNA sequence: TGTGCCAGCAGTCCCGAAAGGGGGACCTACGAGCAGTACTTC. V gene TRBV5-6 combines with J gene TRBJ2-7; tentatively, D is TRBD1 (6 bases). V lost 5 bases to trimming and J lost 2 bases, with 14 bases between them. Germline V gene sequence: CDR1 SGHDT, CDR2 YYEEEE. The CDR3 sequence is 14 residues long.

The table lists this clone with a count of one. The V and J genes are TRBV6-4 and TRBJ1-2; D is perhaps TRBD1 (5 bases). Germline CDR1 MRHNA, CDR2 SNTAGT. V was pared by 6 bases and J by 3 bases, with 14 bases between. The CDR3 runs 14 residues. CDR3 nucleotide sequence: TGTGCCAGCAGGGATTCGACAGAATACTATGGCTACACCTTC. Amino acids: CASRDSTEYYGYTF.

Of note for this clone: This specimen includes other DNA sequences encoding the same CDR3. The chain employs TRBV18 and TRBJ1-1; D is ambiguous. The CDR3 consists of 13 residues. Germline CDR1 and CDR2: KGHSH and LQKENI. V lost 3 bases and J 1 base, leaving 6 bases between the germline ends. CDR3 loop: CASSPNRNTEAFF. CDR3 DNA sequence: TGTGCCAGCTCACCGAACAGGAACACTGAAGCTTTCTTT.

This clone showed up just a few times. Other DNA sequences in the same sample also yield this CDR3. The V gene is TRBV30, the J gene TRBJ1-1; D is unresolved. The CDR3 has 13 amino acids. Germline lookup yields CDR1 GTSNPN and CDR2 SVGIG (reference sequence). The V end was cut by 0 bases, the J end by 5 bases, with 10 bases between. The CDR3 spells CAWSVGVGTEAFF. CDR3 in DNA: TGTGCCTGGAGTGTCGGGGTAGGGACTGAAGCTTTCTTT.

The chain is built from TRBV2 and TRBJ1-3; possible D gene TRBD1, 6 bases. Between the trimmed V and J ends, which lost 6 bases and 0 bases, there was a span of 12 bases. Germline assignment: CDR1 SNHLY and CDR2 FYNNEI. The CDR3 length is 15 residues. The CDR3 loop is CASRAGTNSGNTIYF. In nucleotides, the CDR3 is TGTGCCAGCAGGGCTGGGACAAACTCTGGAAACACCATATATTTT. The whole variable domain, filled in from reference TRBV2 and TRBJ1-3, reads EPEVTQTPSHQVTQMGQEVILRCVPISNHLYFYWYRQILGQKVEFLVSFYNNEISEKSEIFDDQFSVERPDGSNFTLKIRSTKLEDSAMYFCASRAGTNSGNTIYFGEGSWLTVV.

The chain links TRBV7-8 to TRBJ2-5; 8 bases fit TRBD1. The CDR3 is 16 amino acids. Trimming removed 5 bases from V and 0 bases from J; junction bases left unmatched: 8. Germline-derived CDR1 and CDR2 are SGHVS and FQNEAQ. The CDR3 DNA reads TGTGCCAGCAGCCCAGGGACAGGCCGATACCAAGAGACCCAGTACTTC. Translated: CASSPGTGRYQETQYF.

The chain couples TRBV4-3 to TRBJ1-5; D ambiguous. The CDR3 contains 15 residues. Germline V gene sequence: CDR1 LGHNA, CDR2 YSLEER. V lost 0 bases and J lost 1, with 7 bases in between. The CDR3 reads CASSQEGSSNQPQHF. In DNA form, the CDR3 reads TGCGCCAGCAGCCAAGAAGGTAGCAGCAATCAGCCCCAGCATTTT.

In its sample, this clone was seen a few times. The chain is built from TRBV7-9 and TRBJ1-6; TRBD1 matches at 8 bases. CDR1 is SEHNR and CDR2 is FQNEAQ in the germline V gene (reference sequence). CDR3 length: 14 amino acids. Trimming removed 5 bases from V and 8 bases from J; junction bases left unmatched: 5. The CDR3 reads CASSVGTGYSPLHF. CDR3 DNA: TGTGCCAGCAGCGTAGGGACAGGTTATTCACCCCTCCACTTT. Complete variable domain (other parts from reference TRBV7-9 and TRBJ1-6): DTGVSQNPRHKITKRGQNVTFRCDPISEHNRLYWYRQTLGQGPEFLTYFQNEAQLEKSRLLSDRFSAERPKGSFSTLEIQRTEQGDSAMYLCASSVGTGYSPLHFGNGTRLTVT.

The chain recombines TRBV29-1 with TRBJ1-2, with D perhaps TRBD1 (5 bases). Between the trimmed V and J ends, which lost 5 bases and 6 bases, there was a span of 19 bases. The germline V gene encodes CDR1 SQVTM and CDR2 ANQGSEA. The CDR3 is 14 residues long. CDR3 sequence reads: CSVPHSGYRDGYTF. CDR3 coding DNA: TGCAGCGTTCCTCACTCAGGGTATAGGGATGGCTACACCTTC.

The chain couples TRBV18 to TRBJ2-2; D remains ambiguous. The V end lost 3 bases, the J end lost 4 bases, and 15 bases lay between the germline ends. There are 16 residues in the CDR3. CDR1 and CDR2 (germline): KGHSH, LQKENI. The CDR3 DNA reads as TGTGCCAGCTCACCGCGAATAACAGTAGGCACCGGGGAGCTGTTTTTT. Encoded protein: CASSPRITVGTGELFF.